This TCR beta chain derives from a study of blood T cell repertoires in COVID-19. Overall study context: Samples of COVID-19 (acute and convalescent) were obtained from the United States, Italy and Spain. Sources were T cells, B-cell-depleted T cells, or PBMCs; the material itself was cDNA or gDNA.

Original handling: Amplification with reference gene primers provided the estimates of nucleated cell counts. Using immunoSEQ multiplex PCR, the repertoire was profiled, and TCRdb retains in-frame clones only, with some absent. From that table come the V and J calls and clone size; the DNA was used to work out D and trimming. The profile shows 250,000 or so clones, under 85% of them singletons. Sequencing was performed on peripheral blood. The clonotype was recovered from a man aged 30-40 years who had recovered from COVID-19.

The CDR3 is CASSPSALEARETQYF. The CDR3 region has the DNA TGTGCCAGCAGCCCCAGTGCCCTAGAAGCTCGTGAGACCCAGTACTTC. The chain employs TRBV7-2 and TRBJ2-5; unclear D gene. Germline CDR1 reads SGHTA; CDR2 reads FQGNSA. Trimming left V 5 bases short and J 5 bases short, with 21 bases between. The CDR3 sequence is 16 residues long.